This TCR beta chain emerged from a study of T cell changes during pregnancy in multiple sclerosis. This clone was seen just once. The CDR3 contains 18 residues. The V and J ends lost 2 bases and 5 bases, in that order; junction bases with no gene match: 7. Germline V CDR1 and CDR2: ENHRY, SYGVKD. Data came from immunoSEQ multiplex PCR; TCRdb stores just in-frame clones and leaves some out. The sample comprises 100,000 or so clones, 90% to 95% of which are singletons, and approximately 1.2% rests with the top ten. The chain recombines TRBV10-3 with TRBJ2-1, with 15 positions matching TRBD2. Sequencing was performed on peripheral blood, taken in the second trimester of pregnancy. The clonotype originates from a female donor with multiple sclerosis, enrolled in a pregnancy study. DNA for the CDR3: TGTGCCATCAGTGAGGGGACTAGCGGGAGGCTAGGGAACAATGAGCAGTTCTTC. Residues: CAISEGTSGRLGNNEQFF.